This T cell receptor (beta chain) was observed in a study of shared clonotypes between healthy human individuals (dated by TCRdb to 2018 to 2020). For context, the study as a whole: A few men and two women, aged 18 to 49 years, made up the cohort. For each donor, CD4 naive and CD4 memory were each given three plates, CD8 naive was given two plates, and CD8 memory was given one plate. Blood TCR repertoires of a handful of healthy adults were deeply sequenced to estimate repertoire size and the extent of clonotype sharing between individuals. To increase sequencing depth and limit assay-specific biases, different laboratories used diverse techniques to prepare libraries and sequence TCR repertoires. Leukapheresis yielded between about 0.9 and 9.5 billion PBMCs per donor.

The study at large found these results: Higher generation probabilities were observed for clonotypes shared by all four sorted-subset donors than for non-shared clonotypes. Larger estimated clonotype richness was generally found for naive subsets than for memory subsets. When a handful of donors were compared, the shared fraction of clonotypes was about 5.2% for naive CD4, more than 3% for naive CD8, 2% to 2.5% for memory CD4, and 0.35% to 0.5% for memory CD8. Because the study included only a small number of donors, the genetic and exposure-history diversity represented was limited. Even with the large sequencing depth, rarefaction of the sorted-subset datasets indicated that sequencing was incomplete. Sampling was restricted to blood, and TCR repertoires in tissues likely differ from the TCR repertoires found in blood. Based on pairwise subsampling, the degree of clonotype sharing among donors was expected to be affected by sequencing depth.

Using the deep immunoSEQ assay, TCR CDR3 regions were amplified from genomic DNA by multiplex PCR. Extracted genomic DNA from each cell subset was distributed evenly across all wells of several immunoSEQ 96-well plates, and each plate was treated as a replicate. For sorted subsets, around 200 ng genomic DNA, equal to 25,000 to 35,000 T cell genomes, was loaded into each replicate PCR. Purified libraries were measured with a Qubit 3.0 fluorometer, size-checked on a Bioanalyzer 2100, and measured again with the KAPA Library Quantification kit. Every immunoSEQ 96-well plate was sequenced on a dedicated single-read 150-cycle Illumina NextSeq 550 flow cell. The authors' analysis ran thus. Because the immunoSEQ output included only junctional sequences and no quality scores, the filtering could not be the same as the filtering used for full-length reads. Sequences were annotated with PyIR, a Python wrapper for IgBLAST v1.9, and V/J genes and CDR3 were assigned using IMGT germline references. Reads with weak V/J assignments (E-value above 1e-6), missing CDR3, stop codons, out-of-frame junctions, or ambiguous translated residues were removed. V3J clonotypes were defined as sequences sharing the same inferred V gene, J gene, and CDR3 amino acid sequence. To compute the percentage overlap between repertoires, the number of shared unique clonotypes was divided by the size of the smaller repertoire. Richness of each repertoire was evaluated using RTK rarefaction, the Chao1 estimator, and Recon v2.1 estimates of unobserved clonotypes. For all TCRbeta clonotypes obtained by the gDNA method from several donors, generation probabilities were computed with OLGA. TCRdb holds this immuneACCESS table with in-frame rearrangements only. Some clones are missing; in checked studies, unresolved V genes explain under half, and the rest has no known cause. D and trimming come from the DNA, and the V and J calls and clone size come from that table. The sample contains 2 million to 3 million clones, roughly 93% of them found a single time. The ten largest clones capture approximately 0.35% of the sample.

Healthy HIV-negative adults with no recently reported acute infections or vaccinations were included as donors. Only Caucasian adults living in Nashville, Tennessee, USA were represented among the donors. CD4+ T cells were enriched by magnetic negative selection, after which naive cells were positively selected on CD45RA and the negative fraction was taken as the memory subset. After blood collection by leukapheresis, PBMCs were isolated using Ficoll-Histopaque density gradient centrifugation and then cryopreserved in the vapor phase of liquid nitrogen. Analytical flow cytometry was used to check the purity and quantity of each magnetically sorted T cell population. From each sorted fraction, genomic DNA was isolated and quantified by UV absorbance on a Nanodrop 2000c. This clone occurred once. The target of this receptor is not known. Base qualities are not provided; no much larger clone lies one nucleotide away.

The sequence derives from a man in his late teens or twenties in good health. Some clones in this sample may be carry-over from other donors' samples. The sequenced sample was naive CD4+ T cells from PBMCs. What the cell subset or site label conveys for this sample: CD45RA+ positively selected.

CDR3 loop: CAGGQGQDYEQYF. Read as DNA, the sequence is TGTGCCGGGGGACAGGGACAGGACTACGAGCAGTACTTC. The rearranged segments are TRBV28 and TRBJ2-5; 9 nucleotides in the junction match TRBD1. The J call is in doubt because the DNA end fits TRBJ2-7 better. The cysteine opens and the phenylalanine closes a CDR3 of 13 amino acids. The DNA shown is the 39-base CDR3, in frame from base 1. The germline V gene gives CDR1 as MDHEN and CDR2 as SYDVKM.